Detailed here is one TCR beta chain. The sample is drawn from a study of blood T cell repertoires in COVID-19. Looking at the study overall: T cells, B-cell-depleted T cells, or PBMCs supplied cDNA or gDNA.

Germline lookup yields CDR1 ENHRY and CDR2 SYGVKD. V dropped 2 bases and J dropped 7; count of bases not matched to a gene: 10. The CDR3 runs 16 residues. Participant ages covered roughly 18 to 89 years across 25 or so US areas. Researchers sorted participants into cohorts using their self-reported clinical history. In the original processing: By means of reference gene primer amplification, nucleated cell counts were estimated. Assay used: immunoSEQ multiplex PCR; TCRdb lists only in-frame clones, some missing. That table is the source of V, J and clone size, and D and trimming were worked out from the DNA. The top ten hold roughly 1.6% of the sample, which has approximately 280,000 clones, 90% seen once.

Sequencing used PBMCs or T cells enriched from blood (not recorded which). The V and J genes are TRBV10-3 and TRBJ2-1, with 8 bases identical to TRBD1. The sequence was obtained from a woman between 18 and 29 years old with acute COVID-19. The CDR3 reads CAISEPEMTGENEQFF. The CDR3 nucleotides are TGTGCCATCAGTGAGCCTGAAATGACAGGGGAAAATGAGCAGTTCTTC.